These 22 T cell receptor beta chains originate from one sample sequenced in a study of regulatory T cells in long-lasting Graves disease. The sample's time point: newly diagnosed GD, antithyroid drugs for less than 3 months. Extracted PBMC RNA gave rise to the TCR library. Arm-PCR with iRepertoire HTBI primers amplified the CDR3 regions for these TCR beta libraries. TCRdb used MiXCR to reprocess the multiplex PCR reads, holding one entry per CDR3 protein. The sample lists over 500,000 distinct CDR3 sequences; 16% were seen once. The same data also went into a second study, on T cells in Graves' hyperthyroidism and ophthalmopathy.

This specimen consisted of peripheral blood mononuclear cells (PBMCs), obtained at new diagnosis, from a patient treated with antithyroid drugs. The receptors were sampled from a woman in her 30s with Graves disease.

At least ten counts were recorded for this clonotype. The chain uses TRBV3-1 and TRBJ2-1; D might be TRBD2 (5 bases). Germline lookup yields CDR1 LGHDT and CDR2 YNNKEL (reference sequence). V was shortened by 6 bases and J by 12 bases, with 12 bases between the two germline ends. The CDR3 has 11 residues. The CDR3 reads CASSTGFAQFF. The CDR3, as DNA: TGTGCCAGCAGTACGGGATTTGCGCAGTTCTTC.

V is TRBV3-1 and J is TRBJ1-4, with D possibly matching TRBD1 (5 bases). The CDR3 extends over 14 amino acids. V lost 7 bases, J lost 7 bases, and 16 bases lay in between. Per germline, CDR1 LGHDT and CDR2 YNNKEL (reference sequence). CDR3 nucleotide sequence: TGTGCCAGCAAATCCGGGACGTATTTTGAAAAACTGTTTTTT. It translates to CASKSGTYFEKLFF.

The count of this clonotype is one. The chain is built from TRBV14 and TRBJ2-7; D might be TRBD2 (6 bases). V lost 2 bases and J lost 5, with 13 bases in between. There are 14 residues in the CDR3. Germline lookup yields CDR1 SGHDN and CDR2 FVKESK. The chain's CDR3 is CASSQQGLLHEQYF. The CDR3 coding sequence is TGTGCCAGCAGCCAACAAGGACTACTCCACGAGCAGTACTTC.

This chain links TRBV7-2 with TRBJ2-7; the match to TRBD1 covers 8 bases. V gave up 2 bases and J gave up 6 bases; unmatched junction bases: 12. Per the germline V gene, CDR1 is SGHTA and CDR2 is FQGNSA. The CDR3 runs to 16 residues. The CDR3 region has the DNA TGTGCCAGCAGCTTATCTTTCCCAGGGGGCGGTTTCGAGCAGTACTTC. It specifies CASSLSFPGGGFEQYF.

This clonotype was seen many times. J is TRBJ1-1 and V is TRBV7-8, with a weak D call TRBD1 (5 bases). The CDR3 sequence is 14 residues long. V was clipped by 0 bases and J by 10 bases, with 15 bases between them. Germline V gives CDR1 SGHVS, CDR2 FQNEAQ. The CDR3 nucleotides are TGTGCCAGCAGCTTAGCGACAGTTAGTTATGGAGCTTTCTTT. Protein sequence: CASSLATVSYGAFF.

This clonotype was counted ten times or more. The gene calls are TRBV28 and TRBJ1-1; D gene unclear. The CDR3 has 14 amino acids. The germline CDR1 and CDR2 sequences are MDHEN and SYDVKM. With 6 bases removed from V and 5 bases from J, the gap between germline ends came to 16 bases. DNA for the CDR3: TGTGCCAGCAGCCTCGTACAGCTGGGGACTGAAGCTTTCTTT. It codes for CASSLVQLGTEAFF.

This clonotype was recorded only once. Since a much larger clone is just one base distant, this may be a read error. Given the absence of the conserved phenylalanine or tryptophan at the CDR3 end, a read error is likely. The gene calls are TRBV27 and TRBJ1-4; 10 bases line up with TRBD1. The CDR3 totals 15 residues. The junction had 7 bases not matched to a gene; V was cut back by 6 bases and J by 6 bases. The germline CDR1 and CDR2 sequences are MNHEY and SMNVEV (reference sequence). CDR3 protein: CASRLDRGPHEKLFL. As DNA, the CDR3 is TGTGCCAGCAGACTTGACAGGGGGCCTCATGAAAAACTGTTTCTT.

This clonotype has only a few counts. The chain combines TRBV12-5 with TRBJ2-1; tentative D call: TRBD1 (6 bases). The CDR3 loop spans 16 amino acids. Trimming pared 6 bases from V and 0 bases from J, leaving 15 bases between. CDR1 and CDR2 (germline): LGHNT, FRNRAP. CDR3: CASGVARDISYNEQFF. The CDR3, as DNA: TGTGCTAGTGGGGTGGCTAGGGACATCTCCTACAATGAGCAGTTCTTC.

CDR3 protein: CASRSLTGTDEQYF. In DNA, the CDR3 is TGTGCCAGCAGATCCCTCACAGGGACCGACGAGCAGTACTTC. The chain uses TRBV6-2 or TRBV6-3 and TRBJ2-7, with D perhaps matching TRBD1 (6 bases). CDR3 length: 14 residues. Trimming cost V 6 bases and J 5 bases, with 17 bases left between them. The germline CDR1 and CDR2 sequences are MNHEY and SVGEGT.

This clonotype has more than one count but fewer than ten. The chain is built from TRBV12-3 or TRBV12-4 and TRBJ2-3; 14 positions agree with TRBD2. V was clipped by 6 bases and J by 0 bases; unmatched bases: 17. The CDR3 totals 21 residues. The CDR3 reads CASSRRGGLAGVRGSTDTQYF. CDR3 DNA sequence: TGTGCCAGCAGCCGAAGAGGGGGACTAGCGGGAGTAAGAGGGAGCACAGATACGCAGTATTTT.

At least ten counts were recorded for this clonotype. J is TRBJ1-2 and V is TRBV6-1; 9 positions match TRBD1. The germline CDR1 and CDR2 sequences are MNHNS and SASEGT. The trim removed 8 bases at V and 9 bases at J, leaving 7 bases unmatched. The CDR3 has 12 residues. The DNA of the CDR3 is TGTGCCAGCGGGACAGGGCACGAGAGCTACACCTTC. Translating gives CASGTGHESYTF.

At least ten counts were recorded for this clonotype. J is TRBJ1-5 and V is TRBV20-1, with D uncertain. CDR1 and CDR2 (germline): DFQATT, SNEGSKA (reference sequence). V dropped 3 bases and J dropped 3 bases, with 12 bases sitting between them. This CDR3 spans 14 amino acids. The CDR3: CSASKETNNQPQHF. The CDR3 DNA follows: TGCAGTGCTAGTAAGGAAACTAACAATCAGCCCCAGCATTTT.

In its sample, this clonotype was seen many times. The chain combines TRBV27 with TRBJ2-7; 9 nucleotides match TRBD2. Germline V gene data show CDR1 as MNHEY and CDR2 as SMNVEV (reference sequence). J lost 5 bases, V lost 2 bases, and 7 bases had no gene match. The CDR3 is made up of 15 amino acids. CDR3 nucleotides: TGTGCCAGCAGTTTACAGGCGGGAGGGCCCCACGAGCAGTACTTC. Translating it yields CASSLQAGGPHEQYF.

The chain couples TRBV7-8 to TRBJ2-7; D is ambiguous. Per germline, CDR1 SGHVS and CDR2 FQNEAQ. V lost 4 bases, J lost 6 bases, and 13 bases lay in between. The CDR3 sequence is 13 residues long. CDR3 in amino acids: CASSSLPLSEQYF. The CDR3 DNA reads as TGTGCCAGCAGCTCCCTACCCCTTTCCGAGCAGTACTTC. The full variable domain, rest sourced from reference TRBV7-8 and TRBJ2-7, is GAGVSQSPRYKVAKRGQDVALRCDPISGHVSLFWYQQALGQGPEFLTYFQNEAQLDKSGLPSDRFFAERPEGSVSTLKIQRTQQEDSAVYLCASSSLPLSEQYFGPGTRLTVT.

This clonotype was counted ten times or more. This chain joins TRBV28 and TRBJ1-4; unclear D gene. The ends were cut back, 1 base at V and 4 bases at J, with 10 bases in the middle. The CDR3 runs 15 residues. Germline V gene data show CDR1 as MDHEN and CDR2 as SYDVKM. The CDR3 bases are TGTGCCAGCAGTTTATCCAGGACCTTTAATGAAAAACTGTTTTTT. This translates into CASSLSRTFNEKLFF.

This chain joins TRBV2 and TRBJ2-1, with 9 positions matching TRBD2. This CDR3 has 13 residues. Trimming cost V 9 bases and J 7 bases; bases outside gene matches: 7. The germline gives CDR1 SNHLY, CDR2 FYNNEI. The CDR3 region is CASAGGFLNEQFF. CDR3 nucleotide sequence: TGTGCCAGTGCGGGAGGGTTTTTAAATGAGCAGTTCTTC.

This clonotype was counted at least ten times. V and J are TRBV20-1 and TRBJ2-7; no definite D call. Trimming pared 6 bases from V and 3 bases from J, leaving 3 bases between. This CDR3 comprises 9 residues. CDR1 is DFQATT, CDR2 SNEGSKA, per germline (reference sequence). As DNA, the CDR3 is TGCAGTGCCAACTACGAGCAGTACTTC. Its translation: CSANYEQYF.

This clonotype was detected a few times. V usage is TRBV3-1 and J usage is TRBJ1-1; 8 bases are a match to TRBD1. Per germline, CDR1 LGHDT and CDR2 YNNKEL (reference sequence). The CDR3 consists of 12 residues. With V trimmed by 7 bases and J by 10 bases, 8 bases remained unmatched. CDR3 sequence: CASTPSGGLAFF. In nucleotides, the CDR3 is TGTGCCAGCACTCCCTCAGGGGGCTTAGCTTTCTTT. Together with reference TRBV3-1 and TRBJ1-1, the CDR3 gives the full variable domain: DTAVSQTPKYLVTQMGNDKSIKCEQNLGHDTMYWYKQDSKKFLKIMFSYNNKELIINETVPNRFSPKSPDKAHLNLHINSLELGDSAVYFCASTPSGGLAFFGQGTRLTVV.

Comment on this clonotype: At one of its ends the junction is not consistent with the germline gene, which may arise from a read error. The chain combines TRBV25-1 with TRBJ1-4; TRBD1 might be the D (5 bases). This CDR3 has 17 residues. CDR1 is MGHDK, CDR2 SYGVNS, per germline. CDR3 nucleotide sequence: TGTTCCAGCAGTGAATATGTCGAGGGGAGCGGACGGGAAAAACTGTTTTTT. It specifies CSSSEYVEGSGREKLFF.

This clonotype was counted a few times. The chain combines TRBV20-1 with TRBJ2-1; D unresolved. V was trimmed by 0 bases and J by 8 bases, leaving 11 bases between them. This CDR3 comprises 13 residues. CDR1 is DFQATT, CDR2 SNEGSKA, per germline (reference sequence). CDR3 region: CSARDPFRDEQFF. The CDR3 DNA is TGCAGTGCTAGAGACCCCTTCCGGGATGAGCAGTTCTTC.

This clonotype was seen many times. The chain uses TRBV28 and TRBJ1-1; 7 bases map to TRBD1. V was pared by 6 bases and J by 5 bases, with 9 bases of the junction left unmatched. There are 14 residues in the CDR3. Germline values: CDR1 MDHEN, CDR2 SYDVKM. CDR3 sequence (DNA): TGTGCCAGCAGACCCTCAGGGGGTTGGACTGAAGCTTTCTTT. It encodes CASRPSGGWTEAFF.

Regarding this clonotype: A much larger clone differs from this one at a single base, so this may be a read error. V and J are TRBV11-2 and TRBJ1-1; unclear D gene. CDR3 length equals 15 residues. Germline V gene data show CDR1 as SGHAT and CDR2 as FQNNGV. V was cut by 1 base and J by 6 bases, with 15 bases left in between. The CDR3 region has the DNA TGTGCCAGCAGCTTAGTCCCGGGATTGAAGGCTGAAGCTTTCTTT. Amino acids: CASSLVPGLKAEAFF. Combining the CDR3 with reference TRBV11-2 and TRBJ1-1 gives the whole variable domain EAGVAQSPRYKIIEKRQSVAFWCNPISGHATLYWYQQILGQGPKLLIQFQNNGVVDDSQLPKDRFSAERLKGVDSTLKIQPAKLEDSAVYLCASSLVPGLKAEAFFGQGTRLTVV.